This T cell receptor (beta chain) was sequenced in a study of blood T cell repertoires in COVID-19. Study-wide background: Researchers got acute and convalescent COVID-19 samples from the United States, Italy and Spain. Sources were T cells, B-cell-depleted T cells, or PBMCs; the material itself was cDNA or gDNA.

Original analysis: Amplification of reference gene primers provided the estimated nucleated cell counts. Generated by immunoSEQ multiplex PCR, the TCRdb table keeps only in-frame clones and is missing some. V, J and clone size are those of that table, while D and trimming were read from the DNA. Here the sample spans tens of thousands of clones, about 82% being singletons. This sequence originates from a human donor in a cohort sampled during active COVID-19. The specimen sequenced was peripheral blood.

DNA for the CDR3: TGCGCCAGCAGCCAAGATCCTAGCGGGAGTACCTACAATGAGCAGTTCTTC. It specifies CASSQDPSGSTYNEQFF. The chain is built from TRBV4-1 and TRBJ2-1; 10 positions match TRBD2. J was trimmed by 2 bases and V by 0 bases; bases with no gene match: 4. CDR1 is MGHRA and CDR2 is YSYEKL in the germline V gene. This CDR3 has 17 residues.